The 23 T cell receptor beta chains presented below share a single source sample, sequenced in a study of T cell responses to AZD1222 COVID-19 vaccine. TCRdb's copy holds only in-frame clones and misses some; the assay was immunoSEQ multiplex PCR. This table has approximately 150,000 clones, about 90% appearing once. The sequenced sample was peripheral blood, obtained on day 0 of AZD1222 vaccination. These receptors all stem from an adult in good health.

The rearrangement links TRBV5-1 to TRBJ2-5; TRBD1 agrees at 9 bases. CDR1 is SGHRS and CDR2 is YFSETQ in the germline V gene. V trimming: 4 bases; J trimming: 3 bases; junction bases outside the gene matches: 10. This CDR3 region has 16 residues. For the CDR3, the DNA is TGCGCCAGCAGCCCACAAGGGGACAGGGAGGAAGAGACCCAGTACTTC. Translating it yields CASSPQGDREEETQYF.

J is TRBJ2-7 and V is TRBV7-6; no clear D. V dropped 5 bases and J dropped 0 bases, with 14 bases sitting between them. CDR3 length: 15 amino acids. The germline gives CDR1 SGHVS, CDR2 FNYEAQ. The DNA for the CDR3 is TGTGCCAGCAGCCCCACCCGGTTACCCTCCTACGAGCAGTACTTC. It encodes CASSPTRLPSYEQYF. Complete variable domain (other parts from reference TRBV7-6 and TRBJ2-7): GAGVSQSPRYKVTKRGQDVALRCDPISGHVSLYWYRQALGQGPEFLTYFNYEAQQDKSGLPNDRFSAERPEGSISTLTIQRTEQRDSAMYRCASSPTRLPSYEQYFGPGTRLTVT.

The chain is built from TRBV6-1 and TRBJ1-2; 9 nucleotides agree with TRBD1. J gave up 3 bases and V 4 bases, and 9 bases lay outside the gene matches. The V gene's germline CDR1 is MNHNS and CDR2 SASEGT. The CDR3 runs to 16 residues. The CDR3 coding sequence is TGTGCCAGCAGTGGGGACAGGGAAAAGGACTACTATGGCTACACCTTC. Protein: CASSGDREKDYYGYTF.

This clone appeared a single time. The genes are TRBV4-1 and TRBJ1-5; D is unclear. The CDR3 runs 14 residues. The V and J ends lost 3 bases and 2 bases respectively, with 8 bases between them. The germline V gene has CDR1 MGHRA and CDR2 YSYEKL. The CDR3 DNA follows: TGCGCCAGCAGCCAGTCCCGGGGCAATCAGCCCCAGCATTTT. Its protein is CASSQSRGNQPQHF.

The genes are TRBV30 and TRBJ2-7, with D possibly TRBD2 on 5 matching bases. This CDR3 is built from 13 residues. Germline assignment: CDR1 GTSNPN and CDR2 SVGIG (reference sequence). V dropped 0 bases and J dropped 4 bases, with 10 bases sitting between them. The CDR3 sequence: CAWSVGWEYEQYF. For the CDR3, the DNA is TGTGCCTGGAGTGTGGGCTGGGAGTACGAGCAGTACTTC. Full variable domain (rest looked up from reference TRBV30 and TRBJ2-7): SQTIHQWPATLVQPVGSPLSLECTVEGTSNPNLYWYRQAAGRGLQLLFYSVGIGQISSEVPQNLSASRPQDRQFILSSKKLLLSDSGFYLCAWSVGWEYEQYFGPGTRLTVT.

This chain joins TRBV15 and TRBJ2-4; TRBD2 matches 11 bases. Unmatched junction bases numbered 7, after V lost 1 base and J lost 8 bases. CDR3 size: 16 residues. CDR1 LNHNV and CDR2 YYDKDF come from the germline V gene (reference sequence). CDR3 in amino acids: CATSRVTSGRSDIQYF. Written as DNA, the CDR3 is TGTGCCACCAGCAGAGTTACTAGCGGGAGATCGGACATTCAGTACTTC.

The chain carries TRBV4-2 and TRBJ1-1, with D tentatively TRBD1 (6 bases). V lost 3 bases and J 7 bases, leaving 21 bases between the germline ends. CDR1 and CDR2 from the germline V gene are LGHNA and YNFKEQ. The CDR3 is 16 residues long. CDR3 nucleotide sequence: TGTGCCAGCAGCCATGCCCCTGGGGGGGGGCATGGTGAAGCTTTCTTT. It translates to CASSHAPGGGHGEAFF.

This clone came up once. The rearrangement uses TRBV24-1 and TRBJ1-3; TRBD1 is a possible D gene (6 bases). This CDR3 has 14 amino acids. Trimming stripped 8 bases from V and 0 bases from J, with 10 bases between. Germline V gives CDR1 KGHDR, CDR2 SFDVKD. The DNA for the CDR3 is TGTGCCACCAAGGACAGAAGCTCTGGAAACACCATATATTTT. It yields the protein CATKDRSSGNTIYF.

CDR3 loop: CASQGVYTEAFF. DNA of the CDR3: TGTGCCAGCCAGGGAGTGTACACTGAAGCTTTCTTT. The gene calls are TRBV12-3 or TRBV12-4 and TRBJ1-1; tentatively, D is TRBD1 (5 bases). The CDR3 length is 12 residues. Trimming took 8 bases from V and 3 from J, leaving 10 bases between them.

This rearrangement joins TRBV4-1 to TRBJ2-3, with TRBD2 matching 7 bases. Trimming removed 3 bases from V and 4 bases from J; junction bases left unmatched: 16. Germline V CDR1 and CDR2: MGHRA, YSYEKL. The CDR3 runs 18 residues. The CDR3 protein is CASSQGGIEDLPPDTQYF. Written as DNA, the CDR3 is TGCGCCAGCAGCCAGGGGGGGATCGAGGACTTGCCCCCAGATACGCAGTATTTT.

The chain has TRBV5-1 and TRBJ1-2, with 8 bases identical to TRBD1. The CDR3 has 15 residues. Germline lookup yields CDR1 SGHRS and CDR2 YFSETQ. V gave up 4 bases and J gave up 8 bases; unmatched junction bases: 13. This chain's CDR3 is CASSPEPDRVSGYTF. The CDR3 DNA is TGCGCCAGCAGCCCGGAACCGGACAGGGTGTCGGGCTACACCTTC.

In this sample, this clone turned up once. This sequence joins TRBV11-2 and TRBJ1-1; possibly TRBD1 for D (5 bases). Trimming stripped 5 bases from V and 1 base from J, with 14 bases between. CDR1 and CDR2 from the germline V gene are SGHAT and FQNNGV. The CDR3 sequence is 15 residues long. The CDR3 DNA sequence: TGTGCCAGCAGCCCCGTATGGGGGGGGAACACTGAAGCTTTCTTT. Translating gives CASSPVWGGNTEAFF.

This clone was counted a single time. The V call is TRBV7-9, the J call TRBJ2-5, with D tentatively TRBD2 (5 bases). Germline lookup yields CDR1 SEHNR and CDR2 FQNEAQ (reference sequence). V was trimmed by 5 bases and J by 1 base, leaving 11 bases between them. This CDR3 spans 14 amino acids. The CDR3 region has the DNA TGTGCCAGCAGCCCTCCCGGGGTCCAAGAGACCCAGTACTTC. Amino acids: CASSPPGVQETQYF.

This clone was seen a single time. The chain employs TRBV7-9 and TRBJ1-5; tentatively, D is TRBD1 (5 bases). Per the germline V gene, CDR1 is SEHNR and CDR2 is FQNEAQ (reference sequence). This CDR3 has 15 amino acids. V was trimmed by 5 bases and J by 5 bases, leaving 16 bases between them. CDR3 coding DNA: TGTGCCAGCAGCCCCGGGGCCCGGGAAGATCAGCCCCAGCATTTT. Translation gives CASSPGAREDQPQHF.

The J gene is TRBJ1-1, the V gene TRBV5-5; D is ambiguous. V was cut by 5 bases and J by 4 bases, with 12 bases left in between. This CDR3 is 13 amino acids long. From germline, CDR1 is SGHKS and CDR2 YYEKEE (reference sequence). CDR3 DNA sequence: TGTGCCAGCAGGGGTGGCGGTGGCACTGAAGCTTTCTTT. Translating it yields CASRGGGGTEAFF. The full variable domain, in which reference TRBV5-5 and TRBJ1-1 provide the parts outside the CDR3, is DAGVTQSPTHLIKTRGQQVTLRCSPISGHKSVSWYQQVLGQGPQFIFQYYEKEERGRGNFPDRFSARQFPNYSSELNVNALLLGDSALYLCASRGGGGTEAFFGQGTRLTVV.

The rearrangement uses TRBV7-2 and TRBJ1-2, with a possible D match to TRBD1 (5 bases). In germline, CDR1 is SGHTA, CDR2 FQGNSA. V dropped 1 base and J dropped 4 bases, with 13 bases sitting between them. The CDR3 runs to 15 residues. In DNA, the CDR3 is TGTGCCAGCAGCTTAGTGGGGACGGATATCTATGGCTACACCTTC. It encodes CASSLVGTDIYGYTF.

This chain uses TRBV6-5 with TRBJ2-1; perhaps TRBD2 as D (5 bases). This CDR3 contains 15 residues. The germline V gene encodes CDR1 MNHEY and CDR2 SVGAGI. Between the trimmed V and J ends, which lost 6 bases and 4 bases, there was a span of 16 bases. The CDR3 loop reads CASRTSYREYNEQFF. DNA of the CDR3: TGTGCCAGCAGGACGTCTTATCGGGAATACAATGAGCAGTTCTTC.

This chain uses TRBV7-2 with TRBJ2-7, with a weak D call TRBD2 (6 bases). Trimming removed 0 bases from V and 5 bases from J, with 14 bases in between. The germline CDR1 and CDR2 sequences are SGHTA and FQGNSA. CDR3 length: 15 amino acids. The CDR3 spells CASSLAGGSRNEQYF. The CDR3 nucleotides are TGTGCCAGCAGCTTAGCGGGAGGTTCGCGAAACGAGCAGTACTTC.

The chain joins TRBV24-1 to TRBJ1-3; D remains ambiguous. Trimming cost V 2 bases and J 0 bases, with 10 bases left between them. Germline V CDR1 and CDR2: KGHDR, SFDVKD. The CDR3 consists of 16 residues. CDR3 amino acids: CATSDSRAGSGNTIYF. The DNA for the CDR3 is TGTGCCACCAGTGATTCGAGGGCGGGCTCTGGAAACACCATATATTTT.

CDR3 DNA: TGTGCCTGGAACGAGGGGAAAGGAGGTTCACCCCTCCACTTT. Translation: CAWNEGKGGSPLHF. This chain links TRBV30 with TRBJ1-6, with D possibly being TRBD1 (5 bases). Trimming shortened V by 4 bases and J by 9 bases, and 16 bases separated the two germline ends. This CDR3 is built from 14 residues. Germline assignment: CDR1 GTSNPN and CDR2 SVGIG (reference sequence). Full variable domain (outside the CDR3, taken from reference TRBV30 and TRBJ1-6): SQTIHQWPATLVQPVGSPLSLECTVEGTSNPNLYWYRQAAGRGLQLLFYSVGIGQISSEVPQNLSASRPQDRQFILSSKKLLLSDSGFYLCAWNEGKGGSPLHFGNGTRLTVT.

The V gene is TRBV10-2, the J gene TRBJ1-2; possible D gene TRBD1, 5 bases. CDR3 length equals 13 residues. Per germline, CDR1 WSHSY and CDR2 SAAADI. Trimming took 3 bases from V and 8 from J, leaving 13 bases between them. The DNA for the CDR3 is TGCGCCAGCAGTGATCCGGGGCAGCGGGGCTACACCTTC. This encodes CASSDPGQRGYTF.

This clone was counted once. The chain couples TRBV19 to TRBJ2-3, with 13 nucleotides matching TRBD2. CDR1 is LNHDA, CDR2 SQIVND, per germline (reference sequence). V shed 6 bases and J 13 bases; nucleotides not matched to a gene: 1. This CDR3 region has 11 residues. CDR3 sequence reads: CASSGLAGEYF. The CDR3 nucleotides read TGTGCCAGTAGCGGACTAGCGGGAGAGTATTTT.

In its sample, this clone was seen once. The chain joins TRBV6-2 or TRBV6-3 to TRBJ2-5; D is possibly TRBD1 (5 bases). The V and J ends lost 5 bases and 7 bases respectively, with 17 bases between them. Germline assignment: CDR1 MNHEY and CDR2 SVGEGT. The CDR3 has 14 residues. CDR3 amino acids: CASSGWTRPATQYF. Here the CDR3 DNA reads TGTGCCAGCAGTGGCTGGACACGCCCGGCGACCCAGTACTTC.